The clone carrying this T cell receptor (beta chain) showed up just a few times. This record belongs to a study of blood T cell repertoires in COVID-19. Study context: Sites across the United States, Italy and Spain contributed samples from acute and convalescent COVID-19.

This CDR3 contains 14 residues. CDR1 and CDR2 from the germline V gene are KGHSH and LQKENI. Trimming left V 5 bases short and J 5 bases short, with 15 bases between. As processed by the authors: From reference gene primer amplification, estimates of nucleated cell counts were derived. Assay used: immunoSEQ multiplex PCR; TCRdb lists only in-frame clones, some missing. V and J calls and clone size are copied from that table; D and trimming were computed from the DNA. The data hold 95,000 to 130,000 clones, with roughly 79% observed a single time. This clonotype was obtained from a man aged 65 to 79 with active or convalescent COVID-19. V and J are TRBV18 and TRBJ1-1, with D tentatively TRBD1 (6 bases). The material sequenced was peripheral blood. For the CDR3, the DNA is TGTGCCAGCTCAGAATTCGCAGGGGAAACTGAAGCTTTCTTT. Its translation is CASSEFAGETEAFF.